This TCR beta chain was obtained from a study of blood T cell repertoires in COVID-19. Across the whole study: Specimens from acute and convalescent COVID-19 originated in the United States, Italy and Spain. T cells, B-cell-depleted T cells, or PBMCs supplied cDNA or gDNA.

Under the authors' procedure: The assay estimated nucleated cells by amplifying reference gene primers. Profiled with immunoSEQ multiplex PCR; TCRdb holds only in-frame clones, not every one. The DNA gave D and trimming, while V, J and clone size come from that table. The profile shows about 92,000 clones, around 80% of them singletons. The germline CDR1 and CDR2 sequences are SQVTM and ANQGSEA. The length of the CDR3 is 14 residues. V shed 4 bases and J shed 0 bases, with 10 bases lying between them. The chain uses TRBV29-1 and TRBJ2-1; D call uncertain. This clonotype originated in a man in his fifties who had recovered from COVID-19. Source material: peripheral blood. CDR3 nucleotides: TGCAGCGTTGTGGTCTTGAGCTCCTACAATGAGCAGTTCTTC. This gives the protein CSVVVLSSYNEQFF.